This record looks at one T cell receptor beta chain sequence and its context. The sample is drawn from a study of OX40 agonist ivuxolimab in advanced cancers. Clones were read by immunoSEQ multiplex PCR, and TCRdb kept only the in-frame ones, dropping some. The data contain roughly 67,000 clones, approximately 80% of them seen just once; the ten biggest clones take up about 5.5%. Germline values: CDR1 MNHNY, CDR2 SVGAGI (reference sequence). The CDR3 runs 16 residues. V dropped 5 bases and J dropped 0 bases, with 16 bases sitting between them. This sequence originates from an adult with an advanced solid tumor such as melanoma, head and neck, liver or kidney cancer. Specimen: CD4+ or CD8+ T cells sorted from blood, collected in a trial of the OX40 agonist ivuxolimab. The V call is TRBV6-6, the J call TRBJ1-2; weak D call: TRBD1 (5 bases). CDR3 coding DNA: TGTGCCAGCAGTCCCAACCAGGGAAGGACTAACTATGGCTACACCTTC. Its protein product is CASSPNQGRTNYGYTF.